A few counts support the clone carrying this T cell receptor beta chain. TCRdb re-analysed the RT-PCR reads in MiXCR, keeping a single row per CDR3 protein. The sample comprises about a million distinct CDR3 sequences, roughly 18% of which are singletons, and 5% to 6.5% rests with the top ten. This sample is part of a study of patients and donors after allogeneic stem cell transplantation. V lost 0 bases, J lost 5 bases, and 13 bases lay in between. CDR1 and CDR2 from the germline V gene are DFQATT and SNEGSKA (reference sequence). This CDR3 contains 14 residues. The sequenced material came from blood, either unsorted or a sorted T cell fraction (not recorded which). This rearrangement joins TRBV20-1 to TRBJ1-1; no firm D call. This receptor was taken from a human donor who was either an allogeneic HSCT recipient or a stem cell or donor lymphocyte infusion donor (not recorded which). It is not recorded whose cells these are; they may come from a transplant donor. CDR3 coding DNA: TGCAGTGCTAGAGATTCGGGAGTTGGGACTGAAGCTTTCTTT. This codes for CSARDSGVGTEAFF.